This T cell receptor (beta chain) was sequenced during a study of cytomegalovirus exposure and HLA in healthy donors. Vbeta (60) and Jbeta (13) primers were used in the PCR. Only in-frame clones appear in the TCRdb table, and some are missing; sequencing was by immunoSEQ multiplex PCR. Of over 150,000 clones in the sample, 80% were seen once. A remark on this clone: Its antigen remains unidentified.

Germline V gene data show CDR1 as LNHNV and CDR2 as YYDKDF (reference sequence). Trimming took 5 bases from V and 9 from J, leaving 17 bases between them. The CDR3 runs to 14 residues. Study-wide points: Sequencing likely produced, as an artifact, a cluster of highly shared sequence variants. The number of N-insertions in an Asian-associated ancestry cluster was reportedly below the approximately 600-donor mean in a later analysis. A later analysis linked around 15,000 TCR beta sequences to HLA alleles at 0.05 false discovery rate.

The clonotype originates from a man aged 25-45 years in good health and CMV-seronegative. The rearrangement links TRBV15 to TRBJ1-5; D possibly corresponds to TRBD1 (5 bases). Sample: PBMCs. The CDR3 coding sequence is TGTGCCACCAGCTCCCGGAGGGGTAGTCGGCCCCAGCATTTT. Amino acid sequence: CATSSRRGSRPQHF.